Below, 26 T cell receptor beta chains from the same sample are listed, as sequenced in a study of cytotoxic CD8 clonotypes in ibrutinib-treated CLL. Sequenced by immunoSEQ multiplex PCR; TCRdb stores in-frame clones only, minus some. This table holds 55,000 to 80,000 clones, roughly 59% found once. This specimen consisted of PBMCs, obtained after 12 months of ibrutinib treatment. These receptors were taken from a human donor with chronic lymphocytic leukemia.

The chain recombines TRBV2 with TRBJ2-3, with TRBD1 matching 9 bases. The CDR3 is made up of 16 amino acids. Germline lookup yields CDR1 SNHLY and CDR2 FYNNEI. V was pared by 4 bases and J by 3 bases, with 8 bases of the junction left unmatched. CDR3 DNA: TGTGCCAGCAGTGGGGGACAGGGAAAGGGTACAGATACGCAGTATTTT. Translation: CASSGGQGKGTDTQYF.

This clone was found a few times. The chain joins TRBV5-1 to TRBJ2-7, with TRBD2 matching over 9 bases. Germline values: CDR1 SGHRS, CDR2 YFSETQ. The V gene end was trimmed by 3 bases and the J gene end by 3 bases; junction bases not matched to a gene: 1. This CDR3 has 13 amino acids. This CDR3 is CASSSTSGYEQYF. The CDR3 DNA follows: TGCGCCAGCAGCTCGACTAGCGGCTACGAGCAGTACTTC.

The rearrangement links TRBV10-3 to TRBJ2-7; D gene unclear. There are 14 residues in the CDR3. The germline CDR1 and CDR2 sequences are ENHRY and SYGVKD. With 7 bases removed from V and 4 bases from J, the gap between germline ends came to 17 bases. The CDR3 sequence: CAITERERTYEQYF. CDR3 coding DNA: TGTGCCATCACCGAGCGTGAGAGGACGTACGAGCAGTACTTC.

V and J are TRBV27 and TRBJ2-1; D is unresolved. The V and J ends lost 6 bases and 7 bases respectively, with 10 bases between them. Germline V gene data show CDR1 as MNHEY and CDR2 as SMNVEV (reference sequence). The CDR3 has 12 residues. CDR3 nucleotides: TGTGCCAGCAGAGAGAGGCGGAATGAGCAGTTCTTC. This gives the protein CASRERRNEQFF.

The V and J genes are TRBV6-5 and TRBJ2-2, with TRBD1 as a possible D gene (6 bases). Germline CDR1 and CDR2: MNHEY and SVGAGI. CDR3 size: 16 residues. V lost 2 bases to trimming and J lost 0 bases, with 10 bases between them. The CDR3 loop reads CASSYDRSPNTGELFF. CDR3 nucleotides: TGTGCCAGCAGTTACGACAGGTCCCCGAACACCGGGGAGCTGTTTTTT.

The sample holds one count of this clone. The DNA for the CDR3 is TGTGCCAGCAGCTTGGTGGGACAGGGGTTCTACGAGCAGTACGTC. This translates into CASSLVGQGFYEQYV. The chain couples TRBV5-4 to TRBJ2-7; TRBD1 aligns across 10 bases. The ends lost 0 bases at V and 3 bases at J; junction bases unmatched: 3. Germline CDR1 and CDR2: SGHNT and YYREEE (reference sequence). The CDR3 contains 15 residues.

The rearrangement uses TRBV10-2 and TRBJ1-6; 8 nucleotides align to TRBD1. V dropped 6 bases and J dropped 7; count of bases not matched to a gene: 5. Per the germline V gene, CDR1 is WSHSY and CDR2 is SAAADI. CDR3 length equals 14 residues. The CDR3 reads CASRQGAENSPLHF. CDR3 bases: TGCGCCAGCAGGCAGGGGGCCGAAAATTCACCCCTCCACTTT.

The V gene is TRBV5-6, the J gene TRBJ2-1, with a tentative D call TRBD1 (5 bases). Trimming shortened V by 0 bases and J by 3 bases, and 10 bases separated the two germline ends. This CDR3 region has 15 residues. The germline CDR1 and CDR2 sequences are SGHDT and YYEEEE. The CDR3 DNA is TGTGCCAGCAGCTTGGCCAGGGTACTCTACAATGAGCAGTTCTTC. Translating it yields CASSLARVLYNEQFF.

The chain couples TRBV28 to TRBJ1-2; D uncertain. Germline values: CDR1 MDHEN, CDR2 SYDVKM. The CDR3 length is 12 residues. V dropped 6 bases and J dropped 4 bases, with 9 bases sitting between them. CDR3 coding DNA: TGTGCCAGCAGCAAACCTTTCTATGGCTACACCTTC. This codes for CASSKPFYGYTF.

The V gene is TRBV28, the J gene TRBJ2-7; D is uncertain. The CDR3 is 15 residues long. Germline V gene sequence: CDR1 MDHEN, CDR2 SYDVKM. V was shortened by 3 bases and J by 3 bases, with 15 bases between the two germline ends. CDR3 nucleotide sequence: TGTGCCAGCAGTTTCAGGAACCTTGGCCGCTACGAGCAGTACTTC. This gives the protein CASSFRNLGRYEQYF.

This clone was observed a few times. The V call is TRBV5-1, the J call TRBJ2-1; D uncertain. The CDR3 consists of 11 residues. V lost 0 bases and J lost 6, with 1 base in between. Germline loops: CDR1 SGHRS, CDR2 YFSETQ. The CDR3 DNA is TGCGCCAGCAGCTTGGCCAATGAGCAGTTCTTC. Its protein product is CASSLANEQFF.

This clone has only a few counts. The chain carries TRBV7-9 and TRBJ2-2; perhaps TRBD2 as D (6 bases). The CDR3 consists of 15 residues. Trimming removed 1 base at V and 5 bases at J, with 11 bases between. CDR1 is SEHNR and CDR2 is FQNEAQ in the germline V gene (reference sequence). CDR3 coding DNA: TGTGCCAGCAGCTTAGGATCTCGGGGGACCGGGGAGCTGTTTTTT. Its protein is CASSLGSRGTGELFF. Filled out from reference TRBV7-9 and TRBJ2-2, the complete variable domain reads DTGVSQNPRHKITKRGQNVTFRCDPISEHNRLYWYRQTLGQGPEFLTYFQNEAQLEKSRLLSDRFSAERPKGSFSTLEIQRTEQGDSAMYLCASSLGSRGTGELFFGEGSRLTVL.

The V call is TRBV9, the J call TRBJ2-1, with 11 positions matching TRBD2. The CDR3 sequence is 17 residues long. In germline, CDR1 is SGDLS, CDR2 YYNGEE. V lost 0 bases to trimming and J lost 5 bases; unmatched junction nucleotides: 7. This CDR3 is CASSVVVGTSGNNEQFF. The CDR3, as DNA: TGTGCCAGCAGCGTAGTAGTAGGGACTAGCGGAAACAATGAGCAGTTCTTC.

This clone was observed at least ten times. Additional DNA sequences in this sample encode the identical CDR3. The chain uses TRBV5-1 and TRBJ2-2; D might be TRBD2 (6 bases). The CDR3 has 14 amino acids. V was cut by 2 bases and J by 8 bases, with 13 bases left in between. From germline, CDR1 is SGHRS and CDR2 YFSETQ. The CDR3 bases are TGCGCCAGCAGCTTAGGAGGGGCGTCTGGGGAGCTGTTTTTT. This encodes CASSLGGASGELFF.

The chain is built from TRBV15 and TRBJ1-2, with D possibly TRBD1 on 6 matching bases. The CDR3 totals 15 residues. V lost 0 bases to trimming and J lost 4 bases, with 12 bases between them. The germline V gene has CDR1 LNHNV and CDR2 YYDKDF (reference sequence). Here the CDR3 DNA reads TGTGCCACCAGCAGAGATTCTGGACAGTTCTATGGCTACACCTTC. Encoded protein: CATSRDSGQFYGYTF.

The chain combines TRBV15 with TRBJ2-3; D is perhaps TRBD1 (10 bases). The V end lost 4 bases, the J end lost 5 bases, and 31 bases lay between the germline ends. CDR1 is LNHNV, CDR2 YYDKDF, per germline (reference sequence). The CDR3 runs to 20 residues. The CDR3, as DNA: TGTGCCACCAGCACCCGACAGGGGGCAAGGCTAGCGGGAACCAGAGATACGCAGTATTTT. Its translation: CATSTRQGARLAGTRDTQYF.

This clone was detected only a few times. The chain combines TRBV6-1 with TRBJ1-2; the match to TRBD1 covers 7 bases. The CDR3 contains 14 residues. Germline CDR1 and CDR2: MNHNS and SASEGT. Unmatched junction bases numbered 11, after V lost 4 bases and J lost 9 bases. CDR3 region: CASSATGPLYSYTF. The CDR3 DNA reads TGTGCCAGCAGTGCGACAGGGCCCTTGTATAGCTACACCTTC.

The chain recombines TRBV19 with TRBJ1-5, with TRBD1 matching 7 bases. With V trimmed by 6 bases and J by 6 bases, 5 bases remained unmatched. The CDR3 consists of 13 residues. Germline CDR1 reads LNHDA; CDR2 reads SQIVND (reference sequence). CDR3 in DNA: TGTGCCAGTAGGACAGGGTGGATTCAGCCCCAGCATTTT. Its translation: CASRTGWIQPQHF.

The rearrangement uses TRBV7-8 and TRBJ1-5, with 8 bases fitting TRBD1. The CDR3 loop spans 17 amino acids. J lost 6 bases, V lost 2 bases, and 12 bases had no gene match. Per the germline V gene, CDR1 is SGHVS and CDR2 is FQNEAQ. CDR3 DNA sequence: TGTGCCAGCAGCTTACTACGGACAGGGAAACTGACTCAGCCCCAGCATTTT. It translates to CASSLLRTGKLTQPQHF.

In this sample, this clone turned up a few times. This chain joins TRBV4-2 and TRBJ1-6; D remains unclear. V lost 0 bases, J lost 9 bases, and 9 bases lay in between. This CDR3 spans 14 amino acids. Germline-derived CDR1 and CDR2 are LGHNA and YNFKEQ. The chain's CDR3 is CASSQDDPFSPLHF. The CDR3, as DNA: TGTGCCAGCAGCCAAGACGACCCGTTTTCACCCCTCCACTTT.

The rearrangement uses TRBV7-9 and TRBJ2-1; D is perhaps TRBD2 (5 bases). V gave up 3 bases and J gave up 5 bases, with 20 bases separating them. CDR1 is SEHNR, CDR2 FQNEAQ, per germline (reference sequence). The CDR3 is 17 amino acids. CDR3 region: CASSFPKTSLANNEQFF. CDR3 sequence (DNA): TGTGCCAGCAGCTTTCCCAAAACTAGTCTGGCAAACAATGAGCAGTTCTTC.

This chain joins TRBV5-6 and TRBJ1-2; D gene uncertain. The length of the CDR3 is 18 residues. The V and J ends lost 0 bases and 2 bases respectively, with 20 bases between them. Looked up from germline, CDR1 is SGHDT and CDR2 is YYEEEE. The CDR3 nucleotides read TGTGCCAGCAGCTTGGGCGAGCTCCGCCGAAGCAGGAACTATGGCTACACCTTC. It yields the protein CASSLGELRRSRNYGYTF.

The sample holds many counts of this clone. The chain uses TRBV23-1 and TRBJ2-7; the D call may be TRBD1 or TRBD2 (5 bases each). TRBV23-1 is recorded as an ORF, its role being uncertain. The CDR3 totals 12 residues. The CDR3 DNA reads TGCGCCAGAAGTCGAGGGGAAAACGAGCAGTACGTC. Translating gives CARSRGENEQYV.

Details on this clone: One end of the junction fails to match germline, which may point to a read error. The CDR3 coding sequence is TGTGCCAGCAGCCCCCGGGGAGCCCGCTGGGACTTC. Encoded protein: CASSPRGARWDF. The V and J genes are TRBV7-6 and TRBJ2-5; D is possibly TRBD2 (5 bases). The CDR3 loop spans 12 amino acids. Germline V gene data show CDR1 as SGHVS and CDR2 as FNYEAQ.

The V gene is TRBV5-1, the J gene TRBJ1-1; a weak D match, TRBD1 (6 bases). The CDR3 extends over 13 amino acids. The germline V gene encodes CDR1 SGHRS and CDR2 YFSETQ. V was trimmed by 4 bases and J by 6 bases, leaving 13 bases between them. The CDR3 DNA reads TGCGCCAGCAGCGCGAACAGGGTAGCTGAAGCTTTCTTT. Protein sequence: CASSANRVAEAFF. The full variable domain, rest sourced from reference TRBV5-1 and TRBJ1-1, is KAGVTQTPRYLIKTRGQQVTLSCSPISGHRSVSWYQQTPGQGLQFLFEYFSETQRNKGNFPGRFSGRQFSNSRSEMNVSTLELGDSALYLCASSANRVAEAFFGQGTRLTVV.

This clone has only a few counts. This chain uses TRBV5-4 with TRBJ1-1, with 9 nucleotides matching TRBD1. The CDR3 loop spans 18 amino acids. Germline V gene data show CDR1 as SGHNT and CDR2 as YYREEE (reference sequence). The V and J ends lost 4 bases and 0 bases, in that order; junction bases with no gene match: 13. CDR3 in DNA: TGTGCCAGCAGCCAACCACCGGGACAGGGTGACATGAACACTGAAGCTTTCTTT. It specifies CASSQPPGQGDMNTEAFF.